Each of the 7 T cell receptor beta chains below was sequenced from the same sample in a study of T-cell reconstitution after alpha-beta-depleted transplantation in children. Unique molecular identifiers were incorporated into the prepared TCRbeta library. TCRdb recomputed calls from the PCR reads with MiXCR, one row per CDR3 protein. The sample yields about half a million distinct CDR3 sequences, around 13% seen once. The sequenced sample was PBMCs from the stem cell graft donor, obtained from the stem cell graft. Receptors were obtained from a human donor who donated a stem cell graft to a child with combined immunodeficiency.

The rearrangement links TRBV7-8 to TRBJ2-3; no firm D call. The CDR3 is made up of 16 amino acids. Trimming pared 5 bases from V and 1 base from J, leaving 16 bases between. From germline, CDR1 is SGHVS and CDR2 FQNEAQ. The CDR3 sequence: CASSHLLSSRTDTQYF. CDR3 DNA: TGTGCCAGCAGCCACCTGTTGAGTTCTCGCACAGATACGCAGTATTTT.

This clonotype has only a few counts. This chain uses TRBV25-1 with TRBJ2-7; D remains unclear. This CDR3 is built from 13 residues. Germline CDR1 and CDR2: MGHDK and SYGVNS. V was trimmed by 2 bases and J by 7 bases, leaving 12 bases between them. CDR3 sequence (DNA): TGTGCCAGCAGTGAAGCTGCAGCCCTAGAGCAGTACTTC. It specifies CASSEAAALEQYF.

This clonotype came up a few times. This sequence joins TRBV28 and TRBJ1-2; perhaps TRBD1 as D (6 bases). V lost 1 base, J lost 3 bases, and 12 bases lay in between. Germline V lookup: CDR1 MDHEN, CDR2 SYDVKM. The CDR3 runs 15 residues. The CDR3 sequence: CASSLLGGNHYGYTF. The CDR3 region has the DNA TGTGCCAGCAGTTTATTGGGGGGCAACCACTATGGCTACACCTTC.

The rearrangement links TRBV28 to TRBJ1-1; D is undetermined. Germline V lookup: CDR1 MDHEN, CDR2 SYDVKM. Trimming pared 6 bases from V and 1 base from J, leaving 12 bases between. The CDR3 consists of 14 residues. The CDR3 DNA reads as TGTGCCAGCAGGCCATTAAACCCGAACACTGAAGCTTTCTTT. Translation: CASRPLNPNTEAFF.

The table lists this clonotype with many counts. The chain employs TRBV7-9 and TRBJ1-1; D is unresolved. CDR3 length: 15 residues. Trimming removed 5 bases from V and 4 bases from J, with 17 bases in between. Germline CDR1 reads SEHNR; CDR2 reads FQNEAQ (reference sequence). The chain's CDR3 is CASSGSLVLGTEAFF. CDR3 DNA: TGTGCCAGCAGCGGAAGCCTGGTTTTGGGCACTGAAGCTTTCTTT.

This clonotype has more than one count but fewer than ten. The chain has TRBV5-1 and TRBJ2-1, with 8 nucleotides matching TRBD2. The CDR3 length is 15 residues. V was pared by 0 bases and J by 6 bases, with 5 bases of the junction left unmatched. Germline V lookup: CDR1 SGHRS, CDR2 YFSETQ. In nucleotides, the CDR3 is TGCGCCAGCAGCTTGGCCTTACTAGCGGTCAATGAGCAGTTCTTC. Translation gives CASSLALLAVNEQFF.

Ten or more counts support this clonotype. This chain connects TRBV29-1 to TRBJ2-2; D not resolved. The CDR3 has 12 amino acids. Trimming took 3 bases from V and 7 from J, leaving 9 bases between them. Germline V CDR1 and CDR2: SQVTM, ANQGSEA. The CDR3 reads CSVDMGNGELFF. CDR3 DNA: TGCAGCGTTGATATGGGGAACGGGGAGCTGTTTTTT.